Below, 5 T cell receptor beta chains from the same sample are listed, as sequenced in a study of blood T cell repertoires in COVID-19. This table comes from immunoSEQ multiplex PCR, and its TCRdb copy is limited to in-frame clones, with some not included. The sample gives 200,000 to 250,000 clones, about 88% of which show up once; roughly 4.5% is in the top ten. Sequences were obtained from PBMCs or T cells enriched from blood (not recorded which). These receptor sequences come from a woman aged 25 to 45 who had been exposed to COVID-19.

The chain combines TRBV5-1 with TRBJ1-1; 9 bases are a match to TRBD1. This CDR3 comprises 14 residues. Per germline, CDR1 SGHRS and CDR2 YFSETQ. The V and J ends lost 3 bases and 3 bases, in that order; junction bases with no gene match: 3. In DNA, the CDR3 is TGCGCCAGCAGCTCCACAGGGGGCTACACTGAAGCTTTCTTT. Amino acids: CASSSTGGYTEAFF.

The chain has TRBV5-6 and TRBJ2-7, with D maybe TRBD1 (5 bases). CDR1 and CDR2 (germline): SGHDT, YYEEEE. V lost 0 bases, J lost 0 bases, and 7 bases lay in between. The CDR3 length is 14 residues. The CDR3 region has the DNA TGTGCCAGCAGCTTGGACAGGAGCTCCTACGAGCAGTACTTC. It translates to CASSLDRSSYEQYF.

The chain uses TRBV13 and TRBJ2-3, with 8 bases fitting TRBD2. The CDR3 totals 17 residues. V lost 1 base, J lost 3 bases, and 9 bases stayed unmatched. CDR1 PRHDT and CDR2 FYEKMQ come from the germline V gene (reference sequence). The DNA for the CDR3 is TGTGCCAGCAGCTTAGCCCCCCGCGGGGGGCCGACAGATACGCAGTATTTT. This sequence encodes CASSLAPRGGPTDTQYF.

The chain is built from TRBV2 and TRBJ2-7; 7 bases are a match to TRBD1. V was clipped by 7 bases and J by 0 bases; unmatched bases: 9. The CDR3 runs to 15 residues. In germline, CDR1 is SNHLY, CDR2 FYNNEI. The CDR3 reads CASNIQGSPSYEQYF. The CDR3 DNA follows: TGTGCCAGCAATATACAGGGGTCTCCCTCCTACGAGCAGTACTTC.

The rearrangement links TRBV2 to TRBJ2-5, with TRBD1 matching 9 bases. The CDR3 spans 15 residues. Germline values: CDR1 SNHLY, CDR2 FYNNEI. V trimming: 7 bases; J trimming: 4 bases; junction bases outside the gene matches: 10. CDR3 residues: CASTVRQGDRETQYF. The DNA for the CDR3 is TGTGCCAGCACCGTACGACAGGGGGATAGAGAGACCCAGTACTTC.